The present T cell receptor (beta chain) was sequenced within a study of shared clonotypes between healthy human individuals. In the study overall: Two women and three men aged 18 to 49 made up the donors. Plates per donor: three CD4 naive, three CD4 memory, two CD8 naive, one CD8 memory.

Findings and caveats of the study: Among the subsets, naive ones generally showed larger estimated richness than memory ones. The study found about 4.6% of naive CD4 clonotypes shared across a handful of donors.

Method: immunoSEQ multiplex PCR; TCRdb's copy keeps in-frame clones and lacks some. Here the sample spans 2 million or so clones, roughly 94% being singletons. For this clone: Its cognate antigen is unknown.

The sequencing sample was made of naive CD4+ T cells sorted from blood. The subset was: CD45RA+ positively selected. This TCR was sampled from a man between 18 and 35 years old in good health.

The DNA of the CDR3 is TGCGCCAGCAGCCCGGCCTACACTAGGCAGTTCTTC. It is translated as CASSPAYTRQFF. The gene calls are TRBV10-2 and TRBJ2-1, with a possible D match to TRBD2 (5 bases). The germline gives CDR1 WSHSY, CDR2 SAAADI. The CDR3 loop spans 12 amino acids. Trimming removed 6 bases from V and 12 bases from J, with 15 bases in between.